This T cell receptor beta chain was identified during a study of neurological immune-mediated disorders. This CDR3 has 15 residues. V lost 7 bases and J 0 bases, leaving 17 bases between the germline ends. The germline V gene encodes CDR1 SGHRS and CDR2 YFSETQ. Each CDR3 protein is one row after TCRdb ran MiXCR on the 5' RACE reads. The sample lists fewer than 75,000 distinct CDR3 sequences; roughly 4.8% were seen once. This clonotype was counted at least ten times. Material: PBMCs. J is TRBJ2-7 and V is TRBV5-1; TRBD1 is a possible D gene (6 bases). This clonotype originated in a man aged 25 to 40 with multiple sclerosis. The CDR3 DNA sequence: TGCGCCAGCGGGACGGACAGTGGGAGCTCCTACGAGCAGTACTTC. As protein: CASGTDSGSSYEQYF.